The 4 T cell receptor beta chains below come from one sample, sequenced in a study of identical twins. From the 5' RACE reads, TCRdb called clonotypes with MiXCR, one entry per CDR3 protein. This repertoire shows hundreds of thousands of distinct CDR3 sequences, about 18% found once; its top ten account for under 15%. The same data also went into a second study, on T cells expressing NK-cell markers.

The material sequenced was PBMCs. These receptors all come from a woman between 18 and 29 years old in good health.

Only a few counts were recorded for this clonotype. The chain has TRBV3-1 and TRBJ2-2; maybe TRBD1 (6 bases). The CDR3 totals 16 residues. The germline gives CDR1 LGHDT, CDR2 YNNKEL (reference sequence). Trimming removed 1 base at V and 0 bases at J, with 9 bases between. CDR3 sequence (DNA): TGTGCCAGCAGCCAAGCGACAGGAGCGAACACCGGGGAGCTGTTTTTT. Its protein is CASSQATGANTGELFF. Using reference TRBV3-1 and TRBJ2-2 for the parts outside the CDR3, the full variable domain is DTAVSQTPKYLVTQMGNDKSIKCEQNLGHDTMYWYKQDSKKFLKIMFSYNNKELIINETVPNRFSPKSPDKAHLNLHINSLELGDSAVYFCASSQATGANTGELFFGEGSRLTVL.

This clonotype showed up just a few times. The rearrangement links TRBV4-3 to TRBJ2-1; TRBD1 might be the D (6 bases). V dropped 1 base and J dropped 9 bases, with 10 bases sitting between them. Per germline, CDR1 LGHNA and CDR2 YSLEER. The CDR3 totals 13 residues. CDR3 sequence: CASSQVGGVEQFF. The CDR3 DNA reads TGCGCCAGCAGCCAAGTAGGGGGTGTTGAGCAGTTCTTC.

The chain uses TRBV23-1 and TRBJ2-2; TRBD2 agrees at 15 bases. TRBV23-1 has ORF status, its function being uncertain. Trimming at V came to 7 bases and at J to 6 bases, leaving 6 bases not matched to a gene. The CDR3 spans 16 residues. The DNA of the CDR3 is TGCGCCAGCACCCGGACTAGCGGGAGGGAAGCCGGGGAGCTGTTTTTT. As protein: CASTRTSGREAGELFF.

This clonotype was detected only a few times. The chain joins TRBV5-1 to TRBJ1-1; D gene unclear. The V gene lost 0 bases and the J gene lost 1 base, with 10 bases spanning the gap. Germline CDR1 is SGHRS and CDR2 is YFSETQ. The CDR3 length is 15 residues. CDR3 DNA sequence: TGCGCCAGCAGCTTGGGGCAGGCCGAGAACACTGAAGCTTTCTTT. Amino acid sequence: CASSLGQAENTEAFF.